The sequence of this T cell receptor (beta chain) was determined in a study of identical twins. MiXCR was run by TCRdb on the 5' RACE reads, yielding one entry per CDR3 protein. The sample holds approximately 680,000 distinct CDR3 sequences, roughly 6.6% seen once. Broader study findings: The study found weaker excess twin sharing in beta out-of-frame sequences.

In regard to this clonotype: The antigen remains unidentified.

The CDR3 contains 15 residues. The V and J ends lost 7 bases and 0 bases respectively, with 15 bases between them. The V gene's germline CDR1 is MDHEN and CDR2 SYDVKM. This sample was shared with a second study, whose subject was yellow fever vaccine responses in identical twins.

The V call is TRBV28, the J call TRBJ1-1; the D gene is possibly TRBD1 (5 bases). The specimen sequenced was PBMCs. This receptor was identified in a woman under 30 in good health. The DNA of the CDR3 is TGTGCCAGCAATAGAGGGGTTTTAATGAACACTGAAGCTTTCTTT. Its translation is CASNRGVLMNTEAFF.